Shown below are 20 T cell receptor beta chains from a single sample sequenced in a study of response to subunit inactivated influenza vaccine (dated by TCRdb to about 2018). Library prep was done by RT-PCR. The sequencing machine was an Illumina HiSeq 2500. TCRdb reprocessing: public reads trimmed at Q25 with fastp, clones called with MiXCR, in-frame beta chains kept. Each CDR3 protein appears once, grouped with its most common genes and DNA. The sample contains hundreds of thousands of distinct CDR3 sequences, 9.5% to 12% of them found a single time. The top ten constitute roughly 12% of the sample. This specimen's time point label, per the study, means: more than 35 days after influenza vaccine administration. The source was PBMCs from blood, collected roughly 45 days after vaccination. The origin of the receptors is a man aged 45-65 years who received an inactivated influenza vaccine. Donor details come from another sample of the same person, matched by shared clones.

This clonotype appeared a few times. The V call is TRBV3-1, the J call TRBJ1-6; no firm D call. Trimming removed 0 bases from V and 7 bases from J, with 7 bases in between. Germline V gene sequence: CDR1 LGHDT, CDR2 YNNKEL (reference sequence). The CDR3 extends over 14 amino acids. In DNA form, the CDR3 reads TGTGCCAGCAGCCAAGATTTTTACAATTCACCCCTCCACTTT. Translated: CASSQDFYNSPLHF.

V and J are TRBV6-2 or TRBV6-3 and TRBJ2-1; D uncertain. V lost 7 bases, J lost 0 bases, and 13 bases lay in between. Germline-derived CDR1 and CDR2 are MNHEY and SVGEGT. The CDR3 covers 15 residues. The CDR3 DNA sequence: TGTGCCAGCACCAACTTCCTGAGCTCCTACAATGAGCAGTTCTTC. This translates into CASTNFLSSYNEQFF.

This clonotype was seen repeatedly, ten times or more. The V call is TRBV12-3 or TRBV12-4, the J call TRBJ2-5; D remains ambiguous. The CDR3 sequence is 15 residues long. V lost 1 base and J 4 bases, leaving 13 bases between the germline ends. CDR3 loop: CASSLGTYQRETQYF. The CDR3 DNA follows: TGTGCCAGCAGTTTAGGGACCTATCAACGAGAGACCCAGTACTTC.

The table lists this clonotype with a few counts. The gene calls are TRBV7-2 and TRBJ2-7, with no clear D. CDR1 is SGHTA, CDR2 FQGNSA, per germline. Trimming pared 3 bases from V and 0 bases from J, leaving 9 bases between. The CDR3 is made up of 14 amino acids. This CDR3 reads CASSFTSSSYEQYF. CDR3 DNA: TGTGCCAGCAGCTTTACCTCCAGCTCCTACGAGCAGTACTTC.

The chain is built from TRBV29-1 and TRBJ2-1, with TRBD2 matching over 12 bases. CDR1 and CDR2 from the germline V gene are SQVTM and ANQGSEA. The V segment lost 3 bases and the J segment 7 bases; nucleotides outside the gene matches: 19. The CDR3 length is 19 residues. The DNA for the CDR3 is TGCAGCGTTGAGGGTAGGACTAGCGGGGAGTGGGGGGGTAGTAATGAGCAGTTCTTC. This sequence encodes CSVEGRTSGEWGGSNEQFF.

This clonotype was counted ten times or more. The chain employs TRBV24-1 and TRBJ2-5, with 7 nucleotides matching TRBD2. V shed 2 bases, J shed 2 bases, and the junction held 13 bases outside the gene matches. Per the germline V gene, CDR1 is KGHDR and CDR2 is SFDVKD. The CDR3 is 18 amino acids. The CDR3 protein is CATSDSKDASGIQETQYF. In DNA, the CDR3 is TGTGCCACCAGTGATTCGAAGGACGCTAGCGGAATACAAGAGACCCAGTACTTC.

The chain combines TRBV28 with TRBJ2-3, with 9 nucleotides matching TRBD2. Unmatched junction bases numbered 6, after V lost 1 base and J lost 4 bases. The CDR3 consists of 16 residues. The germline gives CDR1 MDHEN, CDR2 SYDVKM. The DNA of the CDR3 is TGTGCCAGCAGTTTATTTGCGGGGGGGCCGGCAGATACGCAGTATTTT. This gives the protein CASSLFAGGPADTQYF.

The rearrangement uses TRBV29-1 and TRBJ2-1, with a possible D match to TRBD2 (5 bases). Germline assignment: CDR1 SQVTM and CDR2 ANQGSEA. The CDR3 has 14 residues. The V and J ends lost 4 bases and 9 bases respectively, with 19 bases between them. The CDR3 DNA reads TGCAGCGTTGTGATCGGGGTCGGGGTTAGTGAGCAGTTCTTC. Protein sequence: CSVVIGVGVSEQFF.

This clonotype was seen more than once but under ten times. The CDR3 DNA reads as TGCAGTGCTAGAGGGGCAGGACAAGAGACCCAGTACTTC. Amino acids: CSARGAGQETQYF. J is TRBJ2-5 and V is TRBV20-1; no reliable D call. Between the trimmed V and J ends, which lost 1 base and 2 bases, there was a span of 8 bases. The CDR3 has 13 residues. Germline V gene data show CDR1 as DFQATT and CDR2 as SNEGSKA (reference sequence).

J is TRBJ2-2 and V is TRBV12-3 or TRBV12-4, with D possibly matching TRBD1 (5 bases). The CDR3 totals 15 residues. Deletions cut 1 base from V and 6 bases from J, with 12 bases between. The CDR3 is CASSLGQGSAGELFF. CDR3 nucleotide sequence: TGTGCCAGCAGTTTAGGCCAGGGCTCAGCCGGGGAGCTGTTTTTT.

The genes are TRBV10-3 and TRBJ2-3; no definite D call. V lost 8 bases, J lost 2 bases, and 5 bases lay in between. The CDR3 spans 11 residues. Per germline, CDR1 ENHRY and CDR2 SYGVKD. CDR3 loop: CAIGFTDTQYF. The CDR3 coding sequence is TGTGCCATCGGCTTCACAGATACGCAGTATTTT.

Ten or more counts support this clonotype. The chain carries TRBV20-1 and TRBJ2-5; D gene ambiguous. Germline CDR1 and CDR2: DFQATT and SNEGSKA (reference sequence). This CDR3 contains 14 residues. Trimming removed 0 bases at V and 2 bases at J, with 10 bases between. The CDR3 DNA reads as TGCAGTGCTAGAGATACGGGCCTTCAAGAGACCCAGTACTTC. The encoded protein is CSARDTGLQETQYF.

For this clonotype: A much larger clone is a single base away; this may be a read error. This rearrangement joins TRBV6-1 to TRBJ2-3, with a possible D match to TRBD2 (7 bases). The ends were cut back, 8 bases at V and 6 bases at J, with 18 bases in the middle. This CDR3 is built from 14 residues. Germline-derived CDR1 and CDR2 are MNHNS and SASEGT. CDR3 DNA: TGTGCCAGCTGTCCTCGGGGGGCAAGGGATACGCAGTATTTT. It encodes CASCPRGARDTQYF.

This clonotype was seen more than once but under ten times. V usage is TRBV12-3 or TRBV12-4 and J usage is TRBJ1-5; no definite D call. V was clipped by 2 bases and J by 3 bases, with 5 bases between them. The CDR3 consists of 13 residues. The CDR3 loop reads CASSLRDNQPQHF. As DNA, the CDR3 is TGTGCCAGCAGTTTAAGAGACAATCAGCCCCAGCATTTT.

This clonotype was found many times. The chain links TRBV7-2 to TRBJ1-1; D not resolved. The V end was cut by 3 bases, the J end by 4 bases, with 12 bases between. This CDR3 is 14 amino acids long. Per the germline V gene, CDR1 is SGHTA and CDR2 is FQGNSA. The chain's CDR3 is CASSFGEGITEAFF. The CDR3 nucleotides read TGTGCCAGCAGCTTCGGCGAGGGCATCACTGAAGCTTTCTTT.

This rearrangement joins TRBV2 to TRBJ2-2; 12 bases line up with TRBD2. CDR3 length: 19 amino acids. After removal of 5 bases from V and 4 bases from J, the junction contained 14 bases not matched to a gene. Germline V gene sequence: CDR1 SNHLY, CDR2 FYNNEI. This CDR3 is CASSKPTSGRRPATGELFF. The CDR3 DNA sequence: TGTGCCAGCAGTAAACCGACTAGCGGGAGAAGGCCCGCCACCGGGGAGCTGTTTTTT.

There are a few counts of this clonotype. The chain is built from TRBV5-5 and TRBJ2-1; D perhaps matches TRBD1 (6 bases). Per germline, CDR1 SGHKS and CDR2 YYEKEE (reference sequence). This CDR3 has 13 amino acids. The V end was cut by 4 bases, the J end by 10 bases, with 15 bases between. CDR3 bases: TGTGCCAGCAGCGGACAACAGGGAACGGAGCAGTTCTTC. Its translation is CASSGQQGTEQFF.

CDR3 sequence (DNA): TGCGCCAGCAGCCCTCAAATCGACAATGAGCAGTTCTTC. As protein: CASSPQIDNEQFF. The rearrangement links TRBV5-1 to TRBJ2-1; D is undetermined. CDR1 and CDR2 (germline): SGHRS, YFSETQ. V lost 4 bases and J lost 5, with 10 bases in between. This CDR3 has 13 residues.

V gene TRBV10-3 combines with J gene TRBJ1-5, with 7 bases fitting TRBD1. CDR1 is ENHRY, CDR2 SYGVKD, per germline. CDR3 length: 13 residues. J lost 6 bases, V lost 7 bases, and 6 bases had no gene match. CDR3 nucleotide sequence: TGTGCCATCACTTCGGACAGGAGTCAGCCCCAGCATTTT. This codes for CAITSDRSQPQHF.

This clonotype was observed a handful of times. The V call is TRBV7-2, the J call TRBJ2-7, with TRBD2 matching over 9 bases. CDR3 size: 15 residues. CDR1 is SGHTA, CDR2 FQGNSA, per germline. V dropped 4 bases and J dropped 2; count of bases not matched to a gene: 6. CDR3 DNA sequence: TGTGCCAGCAGCTACAGCGGGGGGCGCACCTACGAGCAGTACTTC. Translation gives CASSYSGGRTYEQYF.